This TCR beta chain was sequenced in a study of cytomegalovirus exposure and HLA in healthy donors. Broader study findings: The authors listed roughly 150 TCR beta chains as cytomegalovirus-associated. Rare sequences made up most TCRs, while some public TCRs were found in many donors.

Comment on this clone: Its antigen is currently unknown.

The PCR employed 60 Vbeta primers together with 13 Jbeta primers. The data were produced by immunoSEQ multiplex PCR, yet TCRdb's version contains in-frame clones alone and is incomplete. The table has tens of thousands of clones, roughly 77% seen once; the top ten hold roughly 2%. The V and J ends lost 8 bases and 15 bases respectively, with 20 bases between them. The CDR3 spans 12 residues. In germline, CDR1 is MDHEN, CDR2 SYDVKM. The receptor was derived from a middle-aged man in good health and CMV-seronegative. The chain carries TRBV28 and TRBJ2-1, with a tentative D call TRBD1 (6 bases). Sequenced sample: PBMCs. The CDR3 DNA sequence: TGTGCCAGCGGGGGCCTACAGGGTAAACGGTTCTTC. Translated: CASGGLQGKRFF. The full variable domain, rest sourced from reference TRBV28 and TRBJ2-1, is DVKVTQSSRYLVKRTGEKVFLECVQDMDHENMFWYRQDPGLGLRLIYFSYDVKMKEKGDIPEGYSVSREKKERFSLILESASTNQTSMYLCASGGLQGKRFFGPGTRLTVL.